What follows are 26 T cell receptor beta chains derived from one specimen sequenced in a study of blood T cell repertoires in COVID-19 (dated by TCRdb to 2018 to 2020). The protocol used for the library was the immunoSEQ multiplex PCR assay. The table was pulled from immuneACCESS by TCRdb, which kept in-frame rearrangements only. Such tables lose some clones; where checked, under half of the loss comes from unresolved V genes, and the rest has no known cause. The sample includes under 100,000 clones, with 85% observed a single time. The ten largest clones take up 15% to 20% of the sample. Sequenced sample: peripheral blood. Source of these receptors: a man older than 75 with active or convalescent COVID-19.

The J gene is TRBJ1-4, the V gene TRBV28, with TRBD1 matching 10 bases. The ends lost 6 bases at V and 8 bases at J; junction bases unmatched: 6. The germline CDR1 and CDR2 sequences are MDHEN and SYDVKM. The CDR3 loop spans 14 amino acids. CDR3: CASSPRTGGEKLFF. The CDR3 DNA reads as TGTGCCAGCAGCCCTAGGACAGGGGGGGAAAAACTGTTTTTT.

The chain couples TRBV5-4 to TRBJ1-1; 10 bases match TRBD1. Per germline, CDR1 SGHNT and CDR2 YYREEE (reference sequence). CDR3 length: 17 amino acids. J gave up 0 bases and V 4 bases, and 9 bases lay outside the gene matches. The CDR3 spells CASSPGQGGLMNTEAFF. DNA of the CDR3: TGTGCCAGCAGCCCCGGACAGGGGGGACTCATGAACACTGAAGCTTTCTTT.

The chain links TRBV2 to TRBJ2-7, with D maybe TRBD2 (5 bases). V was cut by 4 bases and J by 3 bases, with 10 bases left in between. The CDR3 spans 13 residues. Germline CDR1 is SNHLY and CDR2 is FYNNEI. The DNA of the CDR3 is TGTGCCAGCAGTGTGGAGGTCAGCTACGAGCAGTACGTC. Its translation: CASSVEVSYEQYV.

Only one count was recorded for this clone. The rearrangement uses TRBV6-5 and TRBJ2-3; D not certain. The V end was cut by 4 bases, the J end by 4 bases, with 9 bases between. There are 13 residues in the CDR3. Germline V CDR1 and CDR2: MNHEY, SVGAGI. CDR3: CASSSPGADTQYF. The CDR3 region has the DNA TGTGCCAGCAGTTCTCCCGGAGCAGATACGCAGTATTTT.

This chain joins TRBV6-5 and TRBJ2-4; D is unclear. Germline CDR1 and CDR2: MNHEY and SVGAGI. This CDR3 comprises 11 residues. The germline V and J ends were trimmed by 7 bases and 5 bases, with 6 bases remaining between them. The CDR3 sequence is CASTNQNIQYF. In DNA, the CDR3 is TGTGCCAGCACCAATCAAAACATTCAGTACTTC.

The CDR3 DNA reads TGCGCCAACGCCCGGGACAGAGTCTTCAATCAGCCCCAGCATTTT. Its translation is CANARDRVFNQPQHF. The gene calls are TRBV4-1 and TRBJ1-5; TRBD1 matches 7 bases. The V gene end was trimmed by 10 bases and the J gene end by 3 bases; junction bases not matched to a gene: 12. There are 15 residues in the CDR3. CDR1 is MGHRA and CDR2 is YSYEKL in the germline V gene.

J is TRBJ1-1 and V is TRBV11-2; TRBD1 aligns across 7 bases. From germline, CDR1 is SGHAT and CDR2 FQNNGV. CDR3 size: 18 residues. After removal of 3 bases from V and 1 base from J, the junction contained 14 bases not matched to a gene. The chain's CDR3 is CASSFDSGWGQWNTEAFF. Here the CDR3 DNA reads TGTGCCAGCAGCTTCGATTCGGGGTGGGGACAGTGGAACACTGAAGCTTTCTTT.

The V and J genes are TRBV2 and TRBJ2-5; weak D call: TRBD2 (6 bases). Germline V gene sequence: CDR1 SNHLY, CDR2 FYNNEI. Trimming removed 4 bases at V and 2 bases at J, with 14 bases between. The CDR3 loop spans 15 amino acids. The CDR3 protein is CASSGVLATQETQYF. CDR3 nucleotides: TGTGCCAGCAGTGGGGTTCTAGCGACACAAGAGACCCAGTACTTC.

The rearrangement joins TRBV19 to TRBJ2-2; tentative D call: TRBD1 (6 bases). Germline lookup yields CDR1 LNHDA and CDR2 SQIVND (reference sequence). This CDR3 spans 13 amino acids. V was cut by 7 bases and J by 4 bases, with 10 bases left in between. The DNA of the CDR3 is TGTGCCAGTACTCAGGGGATCACCGGGGAGCTGTTTTTT. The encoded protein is CASTQGITGELFF. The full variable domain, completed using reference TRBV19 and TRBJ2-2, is DGGITQSPKYLFRKEGQNVTLSCEQNLNHDAMYWYRQDPGQGLRLIYYSQIVNDFQKGDIAEGYSVSREKKESFPLTVTSAQKNPTAFYLCASTQGITGELFFGEGSRLTVL.

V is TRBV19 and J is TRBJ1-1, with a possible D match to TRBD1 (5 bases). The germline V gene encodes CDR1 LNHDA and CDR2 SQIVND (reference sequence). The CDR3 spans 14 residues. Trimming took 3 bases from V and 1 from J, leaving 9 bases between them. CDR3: CASSIPDRNTEAFF. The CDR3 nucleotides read TGTGCCAGTAGTATCCCCGACAGGAACACTGAAGCTTTCTTT.

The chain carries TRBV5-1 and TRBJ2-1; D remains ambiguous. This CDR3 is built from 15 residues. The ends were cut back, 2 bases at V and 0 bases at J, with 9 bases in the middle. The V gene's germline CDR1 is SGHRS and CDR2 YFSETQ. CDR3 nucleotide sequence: TGCGCCAGCAGCTTTAGCCGAAACTCCTACAATGAGCAGTTCTTC. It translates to CASSFSRNSYNEQFF.

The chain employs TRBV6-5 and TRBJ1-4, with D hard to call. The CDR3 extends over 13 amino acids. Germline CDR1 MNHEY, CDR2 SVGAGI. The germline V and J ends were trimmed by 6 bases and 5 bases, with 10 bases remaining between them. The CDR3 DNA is TGTGCCAGCAGCTCAACGGGGAATGAAAAACTGTTTTTT. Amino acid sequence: CASSSTGNEKLFF.

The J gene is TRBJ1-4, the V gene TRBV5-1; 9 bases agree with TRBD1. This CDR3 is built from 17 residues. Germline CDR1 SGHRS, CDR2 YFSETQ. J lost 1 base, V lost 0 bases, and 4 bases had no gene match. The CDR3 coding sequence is TGCGCCAGCAGCTTGGGGACAGGGGAGGTAACTAATGAAAAACTGTTTTTT. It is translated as CASSLGTGEVTNEKLFF. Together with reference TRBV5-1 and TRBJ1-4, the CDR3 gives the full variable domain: KAGVTQTPRYLIKTRGQQVTLSCSPISGHRSVSWYQQTPGQGLQFLFEYFSETQRNKGNFPGRFSGRQFSNSRSEMNVSTLELGDSALYLCASSLGTGEVTNEKLFFGSGTQLSVL.

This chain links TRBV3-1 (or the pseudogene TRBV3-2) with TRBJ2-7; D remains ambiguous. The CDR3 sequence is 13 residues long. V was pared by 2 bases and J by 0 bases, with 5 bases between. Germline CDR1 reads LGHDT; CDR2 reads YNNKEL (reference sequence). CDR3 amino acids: CASSQYPSYEQYV. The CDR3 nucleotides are TGTGCCAGCAGCCAATATCCCTCCTACGAGCAGTACGTC.

CDR3 protein: CATSRSTGLEAGELFF. CDR3 DNA: TGTGCCACCAGCAGATCCACGGGACTAGAGGCCGGGGAGCTGTTTTTT. The chain recombines TRBV15 with TRBJ2-2; 8 bases fit TRBD2. V was clipped by 2 bases and J by 6 bases; unmatched bases: 8. The CDR3 extends over 16 amino acids. CDR1 LNHNV and CDR2 YYDKDF come from the germline V gene (reference sequence).

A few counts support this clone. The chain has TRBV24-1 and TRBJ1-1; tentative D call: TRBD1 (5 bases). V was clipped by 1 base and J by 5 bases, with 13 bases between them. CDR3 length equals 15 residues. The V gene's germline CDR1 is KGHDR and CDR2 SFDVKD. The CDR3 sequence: CATSDFRAGKTEAFF. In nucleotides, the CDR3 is TGTGCCACCAGTGATTTTAGGGCAGGGAAGACTGAAGCTTTCTTT.

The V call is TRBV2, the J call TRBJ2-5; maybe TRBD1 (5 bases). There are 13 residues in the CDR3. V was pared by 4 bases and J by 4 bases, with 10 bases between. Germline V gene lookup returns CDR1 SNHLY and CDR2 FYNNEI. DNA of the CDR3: TGTGCCAGCAGTGGGAAAGGGGTAGAGACCCAGTACTTC. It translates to CASSGKGVETQYF.

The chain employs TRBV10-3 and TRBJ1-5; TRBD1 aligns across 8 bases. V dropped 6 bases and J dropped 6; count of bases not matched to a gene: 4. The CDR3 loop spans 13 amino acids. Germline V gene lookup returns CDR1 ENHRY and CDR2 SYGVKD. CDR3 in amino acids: CAIRDRDSQPQHF. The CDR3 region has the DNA TGTGCCATCAGGGACAGGGACAGTCAGCCCCAGCATTTT.

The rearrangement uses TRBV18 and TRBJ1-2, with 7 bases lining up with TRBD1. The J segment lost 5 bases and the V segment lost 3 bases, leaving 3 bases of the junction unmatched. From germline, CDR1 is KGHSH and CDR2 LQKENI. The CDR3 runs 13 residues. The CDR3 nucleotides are TGTGCCAGCTCACCCGACAGGGCTTATGGCTACACCTTC. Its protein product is CASSPDRAYGYTF. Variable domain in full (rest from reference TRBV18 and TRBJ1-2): NAGVMQNPRHLVRRRGQEARLRCSPMKGHSHVYWYRQLPEEGLKFMVYLQKENIIDESGMPKERFSAEFPKEGPSILRIQQVVRGDSAAYFCASSPDRAYGYTFGSGTRLTVV.

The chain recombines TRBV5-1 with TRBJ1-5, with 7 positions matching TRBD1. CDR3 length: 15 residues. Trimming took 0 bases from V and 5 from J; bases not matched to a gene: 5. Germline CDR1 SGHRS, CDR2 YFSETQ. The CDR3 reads CASSLGTGPHQPQHF. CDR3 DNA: TGCGCCAGCAGCTTGGGGACAGGTCCCCATCAGCCCCAGCATTTT.

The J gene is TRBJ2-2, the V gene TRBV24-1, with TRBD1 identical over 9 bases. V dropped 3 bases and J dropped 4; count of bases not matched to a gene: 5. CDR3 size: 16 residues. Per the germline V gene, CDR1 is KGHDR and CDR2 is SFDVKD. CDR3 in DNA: TGTGCCACCAGTGATGCGGGACAGGGAGTCACCGGGGAGCTGTTTTTT. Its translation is CATSDAGQGVTGELFF.

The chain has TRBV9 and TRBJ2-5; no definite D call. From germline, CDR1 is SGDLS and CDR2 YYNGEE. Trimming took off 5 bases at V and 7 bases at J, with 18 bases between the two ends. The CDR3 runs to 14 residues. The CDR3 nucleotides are TGTGCCAGCAGTGCCCGGCCTAGTTCCGGGACCCAGTACTTC. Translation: CASSARPSSGTQYF.

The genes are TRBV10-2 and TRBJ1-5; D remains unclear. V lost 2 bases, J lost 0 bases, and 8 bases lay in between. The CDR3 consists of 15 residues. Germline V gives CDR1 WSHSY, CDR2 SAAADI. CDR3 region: CASSETDDSNQPQHF. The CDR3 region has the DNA TGCGCCAGCAGTGAGACAGACGATAGCAATCAGCCCCAGCATTTT.

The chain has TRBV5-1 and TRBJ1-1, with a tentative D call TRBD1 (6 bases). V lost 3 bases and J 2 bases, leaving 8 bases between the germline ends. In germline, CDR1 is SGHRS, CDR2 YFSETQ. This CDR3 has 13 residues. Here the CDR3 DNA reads TGCGCCAGCAGCTGGACAGCCAACACTGAAGCTTTCTTT. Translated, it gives CASSWTANTEAFF.

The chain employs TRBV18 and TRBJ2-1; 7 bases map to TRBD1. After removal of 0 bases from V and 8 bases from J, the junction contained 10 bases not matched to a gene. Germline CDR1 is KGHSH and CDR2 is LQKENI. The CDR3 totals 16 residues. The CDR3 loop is CASSPPGYRRGHEQFF. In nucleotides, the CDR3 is TGTGCCAGCTCACCACCGGGCTACCGTAGGGGGCATGAGCAGTTCTTC.

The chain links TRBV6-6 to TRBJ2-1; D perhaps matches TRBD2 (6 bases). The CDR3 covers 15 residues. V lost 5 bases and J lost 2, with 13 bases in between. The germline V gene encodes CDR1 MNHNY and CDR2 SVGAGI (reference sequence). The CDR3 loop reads CASSLLGGTYNEQFF. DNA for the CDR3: TGTGCCAGCAGTCTACTCGGGGGTACCTACAATGAGCAGTTCTTC.